Listed here are 28 T cell receptor beta chains from one sample, sequenced in a study of tumor-infiltrating lymphocytes in glioblastoma multiforme. TCRB libraries came from RNA via three nested multiplex PCR rounds. TCRdb reanalysed the multiplex PCR reads using MiXCR and keeps one entry per CDR3 protein. There are about 8,400 distinct CDR3 sequences in the sample; about 70% occur only once, and about half lies in the top ten. What was sequenced was brain tumor tissue. These receptors were taken from a male donor with glioblastoma.

This chain connects TRBV29-1 to TRBJ2-1, with 9 bases that match TRBD2. Germline V gene sequence: CDR1 SQVTM, CDR2 ANQGSEA. The CDR3 covers 14 residues. The CDR3 DNA is TGCAGTGCGGGGGGGCAGGGGATCAACAATGAGCAGTTCTTC. Protein product: CSAGGQGINNEQFF.

Remarks on this clonotype: At one end the junction does not follow the germline gene, possibly because of a read error. The chain combines TRBV20-1 with TRBJ1-2, with TRBD1 matching over 8 bases. The CDR3 is 15 amino acids. CDR1 and CDR2 from the germline V gene are DFQATT and SNEGSKA (reference sequence). CDR3 in DNA: TGCGGTGCTAGATTGACAGGGGTGGGCTCTTATGACTACACCTTT. Its protein product is CGARLTGVGSYDYTF.

The rearrangement uses TRBV5-4 and TRBJ2-3; perhaps D is TRBD1 or TRBD2 (5 bases each). The CDR3 sequence is 15 residues long. Germline values: CDR1 SGHNT, CDR2 YYREEE (reference sequence). V was pared by 4 bases and J by 3 bases, with 15 bases between. CDR3 in amino acids: CASSAGTAATDTQYF. The CDR3 region has the DNA TGTGCCAGCAGCGCCGGGACGGCGGCAACAGATACGCAGTATTTT.

With respect to this clonotype: An end of the junction differs from the germline gene, which may be a read error. This chain uses TRBV25-1 with TRBJ2-6; perhaps TRBD1 as D (6 bases). The length of the CDR3 is 18 residues. Looked up from germline, CDR1 is MGHDK and CDR2 is SYGVNS. The CDR3 spells CAGSEYRTDYSGANVLTF. CDR3 bases: TGTGCCGGCAGTGAATATAGGACAGATTACTCTGGGGCCAACGTCCTGACTTTC.

The chain couples TRBV29-1 to TRBJ1-3; no clear D. Trimming took off 7 bases at V and 0 bases at J, with 13 bases between the two ends. Germline loops: CDR1 SQVTM, CDR2 ANQGSEA. The CDR3 runs to 14 residues. CDR3 DNA: TGCAGCGCCAACCTATTTAGCTCTGGAAACACCATATATTTT. It specifies CSANLFSSGNTIYF.

Concerning this clonotype: At one end the junction does not follow the germline gene, possibly because of a read error. The chain is built from TRBV20-1 and TRBJ2-1, with 13 positions matching TRBD2. Germline V gene lookup returns CDR1 DFQATT and CDR2 SNEGSKA (reference sequence). The CDR3 contains 16 residues. This CDR3 reads CSTSRAGLAGMNEQFF. In DNA form, the CDR3 reads TGCAGTACTAGTCGAGCGGGACTAGCGGGAATGAATGAGCAGTTCTTT.

The CDR3 loop reads CASSQDMGEPQPQHF. The CDR3 DNA reads TGTGCCAGCAGCCAAGATATGGGGGAACCTCAGCCCCAGCATTTT. The rearrangement uses TRBV4-2 and TRBJ1-5; maybe TRBD1 (5 bases). Looked up from germline, CDR1 is LGHNA and CDR2 is YNFKEQ. This CDR3 spans 15 amino acids. The germline V and J ends were trimmed by 0 bases and 6 bases, with 12 bases remaining between them.

The chain uses TRBV20-1 and TRBJ1-1; possible D gene TRBD1, 5 bases. With 3 bases removed from V and 1 base from J, the gap between germline ends came to 12 bases. Germline CDR1 DFQATT, CDR2 SNEGSKA (reference sequence). The CDR3 is 14 amino acids. The CDR3 DNA sequence: TGCAGTGCTAGGGGGCTGAAGGAGAACACTGAAGCTTTCTTT. Translating gives CSARGLKENTEAFF.

Points on this clonotype: It is likely a read error, because the conserved phenylalanine at the end of the CDR3 is missing. The limits of the CDR3 on the DNA are not certain, so only TCRdb's listed CDR3 is given. This chain's CDR3 is CASSQPTGIYYGYSL. V gene TRBV11-2 combines with J gene TRBJ1-2; the table's D call of TRBD1 was not tested on the DNA. Germline CDR1 and CDR2: SGHAT and FQNNGV. The CDR3 is 15 amino acids long, termini counted.

This clonotype was seen a few times. Since the CDR3 does not end with the conserved phenylalanine or tryptophan, this likely comes from a read error. This sequence joins TRBV4-1 and TRBJ2-7; either TRBD1 or TRBD2 may supply D (5 bases each). CDR1 and CDR2 from the germline V gene are MGHRA and YSYEKL. Trimming took off 5 bases at V and 2 bases at J, with 13 bases between the two ends. The CDR3 covers 14 residues. CDR3 protein: CASSSGTSAYEQYS. CDR3 DNA sequence: TGCGCCAGCAGCTCAGGGACCAGCGCCTACGAGCAGTACTCC.

Notes on this clonotype: The junction does not match germline at one end; this may be a read error. V gene TRBV20-1 combines with J gene TRBJ2-7; a possible D gene is TRBD2 (6 bases). The germline CDR1 and CDR2 sequences are DFQATT and SNEGSKA (reference sequence). The CDR3 totals 15 residues. The CDR3 sequence is CSASTFGSMAVGQCF. CDR3 nucleotides: TGCAGTGCTAGCACGTTCGGGAGTATGGCCGTCGGGCAGTGCTTC.

A word on this clonotype: The junction does not match germline at one end; this may be a read error. The chain recombines TRBV4-2 with TRBJ2-3, with TRBD2 matching 10 bases. This CDR3 has 17 amino acids. CDR1 LGHNA and CDR2 YNFKEQ come from the germline V gene. The CDR3 DNA sequence: TGCGCCAGCAGCCAAGATCCGATAAGACTAGCGGGAGATACGCAGTATTTT. This gives the protein CASSQDPIRLAGDTQYF.

Worth noting for this clonotype: One junction end disagrees with the germline gene, perhaps due to a read error. The CDR3 loop is CASSLGRASKQETHYF. In DNA, the CDR3 is TGTGCCAGCAGCTTAGGTAGGGCATCCAAACAAGAGACCCATTACTTC. The J gene is TRBJ2-5, the V gene TRBV11-2; D not resolved. The CDR3 sequence is 16 residues long. From germline, CDR1 is SGHAT and CDR2 FQNNGV.

The chain combines TRBV12-3 or TRBV12-4 with TRBJ2-7; possibly TRBD1 for D (7 bases). Trimming took 5 bases from V and 5 from J, leaving 13 bases between them. The CDR3 contains 13 residues. The CDR3 here is CASSPQGGNEQYF. The CDR3 bases are TGTGCCAGCAGTCCCCAGGGGGGAAACGAGCAGTACTTC.

This sequence joins TRBV6-1 and TRBJ2-7; 10 bases match TRBD1. Germline loops: CDR1 MNHNS, CDR2 SASEGT. V was clipped by 4 bases and J by 6 bases; unmatched bases: 6. CDR3 length: 14 residues. In DNA, the CDR3 is TGTGCCAGCAGTGTGGGGACAGGGGTTAGCGAGCAGTACTTC. Encoded protein: CASSVGTGVSEQYF.

As regards this clonotype: Lacking the conserved final phenylalanine or tryptophan, this CDR3 likely reflects a read error. The J gene is TRBJ2-3, the V gene TRBV11-2; 15 bases line up with TRBD2. Germline-derived CDR1 and CDR2 are SGHAT and FQNNGV. After removal of 5 bases from V and 6 bases from J, the junction contained 6 bases not matched to a gene. The CDR3 has 16 amino acids. Written as DNA, the CDR3 is TGTGCCAGCAGCCCGGGGACTAGCGGGAGGTCGGATACGCAGTATTTA. The encoded protein is CASSPGTSGRSDTQYL.

This chain uses TRBV11-3 with TRBJ1-1, with a possible D match to TRBD1 (5 bases). Germline V gene lookup returns CDR1 SGHNT and CDR2 YENEEA. There are 16 residues in the CDR3. The germline V and J ends were trimmed by 3 bases and 6 bases, with 20 bases remaining between them. The CDR3 spells CASSFNSAGLNPEAFF. The CDR3, as DNA: TGTGCCAGCAGCTTCAATAGTGCAGGGCTAAACCCTGAAGCTTTCTTT.

This clonotype was counted a few times. The V call is TRBV11-2, the J call TRBJ2-7; 7 nucleotides line up with TRBD1. CDR1 SGHAT and CDR2 FQNNGV come from the germline V gene. Trimming took 0 bases from V and 0 from J; bases not matched to a gene: 2. CDR3 size: 15 residues. CDR3 bases: TGTGCCAGCAGCTTAGAGTCAGGGGGCTCCTACGAGCAGTACTTC. It codes for CASSLESGGSYEQYF.

A remark on this clonotype: Likely a read error: the CDR3 ends without its conserved phenylalanine or tryptophan. V usage is TRBV13 and J usage is TRBJ2-2; D is possibly TRBD1 or TRBD2 (5 bases each). V lost 10 bases to trimming and J lost 7 bases, with 13 bases between them. The CDR3 is made up of 12 amino acids. CDR1 PRHDT and CDR2 FYEKMQ come from the germline V gene (reference sequence). The CDR3 sequence: CANRNGGGELFL. In DNA, the CDR3 is TGTGCCAACAGGAATGGAGGCGGGGAGCTGTTTCTT.

Comment on this clonotype: This is likely a read error, given that the CDR3 carries no conserved phenylalanine or tryptophan at its end. The limits of the CDR3 on the DNA are not certain, so only TCRdb's listed CDR3 is given. The chain couples TRBV11-1 to TRBJ2-2. Ends included, the CDR3 has 11 residues. Germline CDR1 and CDR2: SGHAT and FQDESV (reference sequence). CDR3 in amino acids: CASWDTGELFL.

V is TRBV11-1 and J is TRBJ1-1, with 9 bases lining up with TRBD1. This CDR3 has 15 amino acids. Germline values: CDR1 SGHAT, CDR2 FQDESV (reference sequence). This CDR3 is CVGSFPATGGTEAFF. For the CDR3, the DNA is TGTGTCGGCAGCTTCCCGGCGACAGGGGGCACTGAAGCTTTCTTT.

This clonotype has just a few counts. The chain carries TRBV27 and TRBJ2-5, with D unresolved. Trimming shortened V by 1 base and J by 9 bases, and 12 bases separated the two germline ends. Germline-derived CDR1 and CDR2 are MNHEY and SMNVEV (reference sequence). The length of the CDR3 is 13 residues. DNA for the CDR3: TGTGCCAGCAGTTTATACCCCCCAGTGGCCCAGTACTTC. It translates to CASSLYPPVAQYF.

A remark on this clonotype: The junction departs from the called germline gene at one end, perhaps through a read error. This rearrangement joins TRBV6-1 to TRBJ2-5, with 8 bases aligning to TRBD1. Germline assignment: CDR1 MNHNS and CDR2 SASEGT. The CDR3 contains 13 residues. CDR3 coding DNA: TGTGCCAGCAGCAAAGACAGGGGAGAGACCCGGTACTTC. Residues: CASSKDRGETRYF.

This chain connects TRBV20-1 to TRBJ2-7; 7 nucleotides match TRBD2. The CDR3 runs 16 residues. Germline V gene lookup returns CDR1 DFQATT and CDR2 SNEGSKA (reference sequence). The junction had 15 bases not matched to a gene; V was cut back by 3 bases and J by 4 bases. The CDR3 is CSARWQGTAGAYEQYF. CDR3 bases: TGCAGTGCTAGGTGGCAGGGAACGGCGGGAGCATACGAGCAGTACTTC.

For this clonotype: The junction departs from germline at one end; a sequencing error may be responsible. This chain uses TRBV6-2 or TRBV6-3 with TRBJ2-7, with TRBD1 matching 8 bases. CDR1 MNHEY and CDR2 SVGEGT come from the germline V gene. The length of the CDR3 is 14 residues. The CDR3 DNA sequence: TGTGCCAGCAGTTACGGGACAGGTACCTACGAGCAATACTTC. This codes for CASSYGTGTYEQYF.

The chain couples TRBV5-4 to TRBJ1-6; no clear D gene. Germline CDR1 is SGHNT and CDR2 is YYREEE (reference sequence). V was shortened by 0 bases and J by 10 bases, with 11 bases between the two germline ends. The CDR3 loop spans 14 amino acids. CDR3 region: CASSLEQRRSPLHF. CDR3 DNA: TGTGCCAGCAGCTTGGAACAGAGGCGGTCACCCCTCCACTTT. The variable domain in full, with the rest retrieved from reference TRBV5-4 and TRBJ1-6, is ETGVTQSPTHLIKTRGQQVTLRCSSQSGHNTVSWYQQALGQGPQFIFQYYREEENGRGNFPPRFSGLQFPNYSSELNVNALELDDSALYLCASSLEQRRSPLHFGNGTRLTVT.

J is TRBJ2-1 and V is TRBV4-2; 8 nucleotides line up with TRBD2. CDR1 and CDR2 (germline): LGHNA, YNFKEQ. This CDR3 region has 16 residues. The V gene end was trimmed by 0 bases and the J gene end by 13 bases; junction bases not matched to a gene: 14. This CDR3 is CASSQDFRQAGVSQFF. In nucleotides, the CDR3 is TGTGCCAGCAGCCAAGACTTCAGGCAAGCGGGAGTCAGTCAGTTCTTC.

The rearrangement uses TRBV11-2 and TRBJ2-7, with 10 bases matching TRBD1. CDR1 is SGHAT and CDR2 is FQNNGV in the germline V gene. Losses at the gene ends were 6 bases for V and 6 bases for J; bases not matched to a gene: 14. The CDR3 length is 16 residues. CDR3 sequence reads: CASSCFPGQGTPEQYF. In DNA, the CDR3 is TGTGCCAGCAGTTGTTTTCCGGGACAGGGGACCCCCGAGCAGTACTTC. The full variable domain, in which reference TRBV11-2 and TRBJ2-7 provide the parts outside the CDR3, is EAGVAQSPRYKIIEKRQSVAFWCNPISGHATLYWYQQILGQGPKLLIQFQNNGVVDDSQLPKDRFSAERLKGVDSTLKIQPAKLEDSAVYLCASSCFPGQGTPEQYFGPGTRLTVT.